The 3 T cell receptor beta chains below were found in one sample sequenced in a study of blood T cell repertoires in COVID-19. Only in-frame clones appear in the TCRdb table, and some are missing; sequencing was by immunoSEQ multiplex PCR. The sample holds fewer than 250,000 clones, approximately 88% seen once. Sequencing used PBMCs or T cells enriched from blood (not recorded which). The receptors were gathered from a woman in her twenties or thirties with acute COVID-19.

The rearrangement joins TRBV30 to TRBJ1-4, with a possible D match to TRBD1 (6 bases). This CDR3 region has 14 residues. Trimming removed 3 bases from V and 5 bases from J, with 13 bases in between. Germline V gene data show CDR1 as GTSNPN and CDR2 as SVGIG (reference sequence). The CDR3 protein is CAWSLSGHNEKLFF. In DNA form, the CDR3 reads TGTGCCTGGAGCCTATCGGGACACAATGAAAAACTGTTTTTT.

The chain couples TRBV21-1 to TRBJ1-5; the D call in the table, TRBD1, was not verified against the DNA. TRBV21-1 is annotated as a pseudogene. This CDR3 spans 19 amino acids. CDR3 nucleotide sequence: TGTGCCAGCAGCGGGATTACAGGGGAGCCACCTGATAGCAATCAGCCCCAGCATTTT. As protein: CASSGITGEPPDSNQPQHF.

The CDR3 loop reads CASSLGDRTYEQYF. As DNA, the CDR3 is TGTGCCAGCAGCTTAGGGGACAGGACCTACGAGCAGTACTTC. The genes are TRBV7-9 and TRBJ2-7; TRBD1 agrees at 8 bases. Germline V CDR1 and CDR2: SEHNR, FQNEAQ (reference sequence). This CDR3 comprises 14 residues. V shed 1 base and J 2 bases; nucleotides not matched to a gene: 1.